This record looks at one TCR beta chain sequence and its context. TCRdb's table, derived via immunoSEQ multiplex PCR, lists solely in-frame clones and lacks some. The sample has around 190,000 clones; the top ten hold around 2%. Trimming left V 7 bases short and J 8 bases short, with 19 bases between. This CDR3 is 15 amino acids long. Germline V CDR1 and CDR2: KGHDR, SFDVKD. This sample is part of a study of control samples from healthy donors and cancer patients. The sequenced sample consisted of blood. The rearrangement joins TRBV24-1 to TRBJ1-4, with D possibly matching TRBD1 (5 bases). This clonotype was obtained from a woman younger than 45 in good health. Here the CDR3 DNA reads TGTGCCACCAGCCCCCAGGGTGGGGCTGCCGAAAAACTGTTTTTT. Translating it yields CATSPQGGAAEKLFF.